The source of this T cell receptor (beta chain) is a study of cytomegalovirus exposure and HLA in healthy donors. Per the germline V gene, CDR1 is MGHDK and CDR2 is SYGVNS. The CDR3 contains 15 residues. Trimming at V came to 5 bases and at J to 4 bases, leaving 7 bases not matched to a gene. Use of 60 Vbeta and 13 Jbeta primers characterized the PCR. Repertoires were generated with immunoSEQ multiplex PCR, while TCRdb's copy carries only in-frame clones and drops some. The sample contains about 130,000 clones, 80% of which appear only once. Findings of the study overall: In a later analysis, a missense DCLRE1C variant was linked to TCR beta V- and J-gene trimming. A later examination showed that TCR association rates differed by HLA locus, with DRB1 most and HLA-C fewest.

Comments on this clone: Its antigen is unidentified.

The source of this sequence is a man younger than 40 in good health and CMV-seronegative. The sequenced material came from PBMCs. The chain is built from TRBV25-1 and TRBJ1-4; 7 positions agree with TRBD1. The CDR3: CASSFTGTVNEKLFF. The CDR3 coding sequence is TGTGCCAGCAGTTTTACCGGGACAGTTAATGAAAAACTGTTTTTT.